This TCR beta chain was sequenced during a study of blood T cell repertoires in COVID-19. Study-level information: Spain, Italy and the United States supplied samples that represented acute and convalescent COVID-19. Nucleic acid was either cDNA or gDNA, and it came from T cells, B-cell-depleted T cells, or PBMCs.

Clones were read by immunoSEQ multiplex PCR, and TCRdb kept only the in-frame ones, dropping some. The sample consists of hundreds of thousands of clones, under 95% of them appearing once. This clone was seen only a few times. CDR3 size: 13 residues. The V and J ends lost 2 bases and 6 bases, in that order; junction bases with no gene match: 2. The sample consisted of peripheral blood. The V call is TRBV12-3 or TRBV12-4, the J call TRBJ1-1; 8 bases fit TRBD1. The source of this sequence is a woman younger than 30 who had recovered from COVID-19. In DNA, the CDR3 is TGTGCCAGCAGTTTAACAGGGGGGTCTGAAGCTTTCTTT. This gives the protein CASSLTGGSEAFF.